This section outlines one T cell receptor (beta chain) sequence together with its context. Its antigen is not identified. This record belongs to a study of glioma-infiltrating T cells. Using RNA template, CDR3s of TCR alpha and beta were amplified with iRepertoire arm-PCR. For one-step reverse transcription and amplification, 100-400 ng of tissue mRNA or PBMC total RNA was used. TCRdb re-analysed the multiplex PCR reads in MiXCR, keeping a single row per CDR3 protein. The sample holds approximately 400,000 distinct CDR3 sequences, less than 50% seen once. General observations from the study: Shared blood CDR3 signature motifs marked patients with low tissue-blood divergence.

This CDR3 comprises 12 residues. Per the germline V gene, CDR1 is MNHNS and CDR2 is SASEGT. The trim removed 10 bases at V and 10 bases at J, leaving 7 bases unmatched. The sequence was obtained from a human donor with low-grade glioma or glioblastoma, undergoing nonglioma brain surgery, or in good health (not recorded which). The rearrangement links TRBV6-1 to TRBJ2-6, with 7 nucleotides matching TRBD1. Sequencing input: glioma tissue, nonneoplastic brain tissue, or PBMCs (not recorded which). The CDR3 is CATSTGKNVLTF. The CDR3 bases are TGTGCCACCTCGACAGGGAAGAACGTCCTGACTTTC.